Listed here is a single T cell receptor (beta chain). The antigen remains unidentified. The CDR3 runs 16 residues. The germline gives CDR1 ENHRY, CDR2 SYGVKD. The V and J ends lost 4 bases and 6 bases respectively, with 21 bases between them. This sample is part of a study of blood T cells in healthy people across ages. Study-level results: The study found TCR beta diversity correlated strongly with naive T cell percentage. Whereas aged donors had fewer naive CD4+ cells, long-lived donors had more of them and higher diversity.

The authors ran a second PCR of roughly 6 to 12 cycles using a sample-barcoded 5' primer and a J-beta primer mix. Each single sample gave us at least 2.5 million CDR3-containing paired-end reads. TCRdb re-called the 5' RACE reads through MiXCR, storing one row per CDR3 protein. The sample lists 500,000 to 600,000 distinct CDR3 sequences; approximately 25% were seen once. The receptor was isolated from a woman aged 70-85 years in good health. Sequencing was carried out using blood. This chain joins TRBV10-3 and TRBJ1-1, with a tentative D call TRBD1 (6 bases). Here the CDR3 DNA reads TGTGCCATCAGTGTCGGGGGGCTGGGGCTGTCGGCTGAAGCTTTCTTT. Translation: CAISVGGLGLSAEAFF.